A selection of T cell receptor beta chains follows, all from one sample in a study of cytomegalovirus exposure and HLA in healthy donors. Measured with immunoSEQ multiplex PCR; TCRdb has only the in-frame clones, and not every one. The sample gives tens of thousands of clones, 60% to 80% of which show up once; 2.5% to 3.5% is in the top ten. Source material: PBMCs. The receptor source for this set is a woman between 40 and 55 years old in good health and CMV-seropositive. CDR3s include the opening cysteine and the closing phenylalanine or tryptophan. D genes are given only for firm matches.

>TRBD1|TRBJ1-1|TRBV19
CARVQGAGNTEAFF
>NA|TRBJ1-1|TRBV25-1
CASSEQASEAFF
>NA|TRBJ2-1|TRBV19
CASSIDQGSYNEQFF
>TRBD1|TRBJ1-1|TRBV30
CAWSPGDRVGTEAFF
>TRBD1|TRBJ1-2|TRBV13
CASSPYGTGLDYGYTF
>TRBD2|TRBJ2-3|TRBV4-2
CASSQELGGGARDTQYF
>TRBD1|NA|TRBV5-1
CASSLEGQGTYEQYF
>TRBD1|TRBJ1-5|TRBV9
CASSQGGTDNQPQHF
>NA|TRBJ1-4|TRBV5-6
CASSLPSTNEKLFF
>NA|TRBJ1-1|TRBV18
CASSPTQQQGGEAFF
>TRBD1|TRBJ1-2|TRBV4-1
CASRQGANYGYTF
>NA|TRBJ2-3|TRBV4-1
CASSQLKGGAGTDTQYF
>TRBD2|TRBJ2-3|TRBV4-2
CASSQGSGGPEVTQYF
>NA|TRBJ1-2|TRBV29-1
CSVEGKGVGGYTF
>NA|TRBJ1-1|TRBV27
CASRGLGTEAFF
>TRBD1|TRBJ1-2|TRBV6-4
CASSPRGASPGGYTF
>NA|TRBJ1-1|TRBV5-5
CASSLQVRGLNTEAFF
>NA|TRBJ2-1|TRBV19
CASSIGPLENNEQFF
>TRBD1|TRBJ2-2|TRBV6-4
CASSPGQGNTGELFF
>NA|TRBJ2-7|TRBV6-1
CASSEGYGSSYEQYF
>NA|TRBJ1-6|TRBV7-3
CASSLTDNSPLHF
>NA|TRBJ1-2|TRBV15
CATSARTAFYGYTF
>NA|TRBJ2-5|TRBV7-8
CASSLVRAILGEKQETQYF
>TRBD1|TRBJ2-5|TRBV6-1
CASSARTGWRETQYF
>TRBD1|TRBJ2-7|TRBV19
CAACAGTGNEQYF
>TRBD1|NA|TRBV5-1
CTSRLTGTASSYEQYF
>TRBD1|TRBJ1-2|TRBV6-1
CASRKRGQGYGYTF
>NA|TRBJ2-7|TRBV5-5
CASSRRTYEQYF
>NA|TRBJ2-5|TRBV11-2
CASSLTGRPETQYF
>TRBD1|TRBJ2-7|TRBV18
CASSPRRTGEHYEQYF
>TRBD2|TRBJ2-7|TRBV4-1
CASSQARLGGEQYF
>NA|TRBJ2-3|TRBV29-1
CSVARQALTDTQYF
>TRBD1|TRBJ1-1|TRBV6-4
CASSRGPNTEAFF
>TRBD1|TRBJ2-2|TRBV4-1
CASSQERGGWNTGELFF
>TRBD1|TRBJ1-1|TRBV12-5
CASGSPGQGNTEAFF
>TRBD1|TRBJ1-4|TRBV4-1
CASSQDGTGREKLFF
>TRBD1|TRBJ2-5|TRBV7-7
CASSSQMTGVETQYF
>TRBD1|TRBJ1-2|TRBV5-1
CASSLHTGEYGYTF
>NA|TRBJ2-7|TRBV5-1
CASSLEATYEQYF
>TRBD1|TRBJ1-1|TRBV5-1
CASRAGTGANEAFF
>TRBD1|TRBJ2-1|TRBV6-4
CASSSDRGHRNEQFF
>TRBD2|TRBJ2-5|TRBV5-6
CASRTRGNTETQYF